The entry below describes one T cell receptor beta chain. The TCR beta library used iRepertoire HTBI primers with Arm-PCR amplification of CDR3. From the multiplex PCR reads, TCRdb called clonotypes with MiXCR, one entry per CDR3 protein. Of over 500,000 distinct CDR3 sequences in the sample, roughly 16% were seen once. The data stem from a study of regulatory T cells in long-lasting Graves disease. The CDR3 runs 12 residues. The germline V gene has CDR1 SGDLS and CDR2 YYNGEE. V was shortened by 0 bases and J by 6 bases, with 7 bases between the two germline ends. Time point noted: newly diagnosed GD, antithyroid drugs for less than 3 months. The authors made the TCR library using RNA they extracted from PBMCs. The same sample was also studied in work on T cells in Graves' hyperthyroidism and ophthalmopathy. That paper adds: The study based diagnoses on clinical symptoms, serum thyroxine and TRAb, thyroid ultrasound and orbital computed tomography.

The source is a man aged 18 to 30 with Graves disease. The sequences come from peripheral blood mononuclear cells (PBMCs), collected at new diagnosis, from a patient treated with antithyroid drugs. V usage is TRBV9 and J usage is TRBJ2-7; the D is unclear. The CDR3 here is CASSVDDREQYF. DNA of the CDR3: TGTGCCAGCAGCGTAGATGATCGCGAGCAGTACTTC.